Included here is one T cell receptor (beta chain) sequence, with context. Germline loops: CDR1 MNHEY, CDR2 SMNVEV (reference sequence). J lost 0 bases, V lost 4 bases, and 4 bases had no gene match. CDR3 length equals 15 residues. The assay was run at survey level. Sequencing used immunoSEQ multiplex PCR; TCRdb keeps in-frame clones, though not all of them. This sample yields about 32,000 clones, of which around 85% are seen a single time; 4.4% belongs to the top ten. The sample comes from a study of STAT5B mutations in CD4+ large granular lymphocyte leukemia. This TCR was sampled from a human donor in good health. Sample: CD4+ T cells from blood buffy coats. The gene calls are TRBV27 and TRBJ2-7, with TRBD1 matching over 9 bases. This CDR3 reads CASSSPGQGSYEQYF. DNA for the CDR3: TGTGCCAGCAGTTCACCGGGACAGGGCTCCTACGAGCAGTACTTC.